A selection of T cell receptor beta chains follows, all from one sample in a study of siplizumab effects on memory and regulatory T cells. Generated by immunoSEQ multiplex PCR, the TCRdb table keeps only in-frame clones and is missing some. The repertoire consists of about 82,000 clones, with about 87% occurring once and the leading ten covering less than 2%. The sequencing sample was made of Tregs sorted from blood. All receptors come from a human donor in good health. Each CDR3 is given with its conserved first and last residue. The order of the fields is J gene, D gene, clone size, V gene, CDR3 DNA, CDR3 protein. The D gene is left open where the match is weak. A row's size may be missing; if present it is once, few, many or a size class.

TRBJ2-7 | . | . | TRBV5-1 | TGCGCCAGCAGCTTTCCCGGACAAGCCTACGAGCAGTACTTC | CASSFPGQAYEQYF
TRBJ2-3 | . | . | TRBV5-1 | TGCGCCAGCAGCTTCACCGCCCGGAATACGCAGTATTTT | CASSFTARNTQYF
TRBJ2-7 | TRBD1 | . | TRBV7-6 | TGTGCCAGCAGCCCAACAGGGGGCCCCTACGAGCAGTACTTC | CASSPTGGPYEQYF
TRBJ2-1 | . | . | TRBV4-3 | TGCGCCAGCAGCCGCGACGCGTATAACAATGAGCAGTTCTTC | CASSRDAYNNEQFF
TRBJ1-2 | . | few | TRBV29-1 | TGCAGCGTCGCTATGGGGCAGACCTATGGCTACACCTTC | CSVAMGQTYGYTF
TRBJ1-5 | . | . | TRBV27 | TGTGCCAGCAGTTTAGGGGGCAGGGTGTATCAGCCCCAGCATTTT | CASSLGGRVYQPQHF
TRBJ1-4 | . | . | TRBV4-1 | TGCGCCAGCAGCCAGCAACAGGCGTATAATGAAAAACTGTTTTTT | CASSQQQAYNEKLFF
TRBJ2-7 | . | . | TRBV6-5 | TGTGCCAGCAGTTACTCGGGGTCCCTCGAGCAGTACTTC | CASSYSGSLEQYF
TRBJ2-1 | . | . | TRBV7-3 | TGTGCCAGCAGCTTCCAACCGGGCGGGGGCCTTTACAATGAGCAGTTCTTC | CASSFQPGGGLYNEQFF
TRBJ2-1 | . | . | TRBV9 | TGTGCCAGCAGCGTAGATAGCGGTCCCTACAATGAGCAGTTCTTC | CASSVDSGPYNEQFF
TRBJ1-1 | . | . | TRBV18 | TGTGCCAGCTCGTCACGTCAGGGGAACACTGAAGCTTTCTTT | CASSSRQGNTEAFF
TRBJ2-3 | . | . | TRBV7-7 | TGTGCCAGCAGCCGGAGCGGAAGCACAGATACGCAGTATTTT | CASSRSGSTDTQYF
TRBJ2-7 | . | . | TRBV5-6 | TGTGCCAGCAGCTTGGCCCGGGAGCAGTACTTC | CASSLAREQYF
TRBJ2-1 | TRBD2 | . | TRBV5-4 | TGTGCCATGGGACTAGCGGGGGGGAGTGAGCAGTTCTTC | CAMGLAGGSEQFF
TRBJ2-5 | . | . | TRBV27 | TGTGCCAGCCGCAAGAGAACTAGGGGCAGGGAAGAGACCCAGTACTTC | CASRKRTRGREETQYF
TRBJ2-7 | TRBD1 | . | TRBV7-9 | TGTGCCAGCAGCTGGACCCGGGACAGGGCAGGCGAGCAGTACTTC | CASSWTRDRAGEQYF
TRBJ1-5 | . | . | TRBV19 | TGTGCCAGTAGTATTTGGCCCAACTATAGCAATCAGCCCCAGCATTTT | CASSIWPNYSNQPQHF